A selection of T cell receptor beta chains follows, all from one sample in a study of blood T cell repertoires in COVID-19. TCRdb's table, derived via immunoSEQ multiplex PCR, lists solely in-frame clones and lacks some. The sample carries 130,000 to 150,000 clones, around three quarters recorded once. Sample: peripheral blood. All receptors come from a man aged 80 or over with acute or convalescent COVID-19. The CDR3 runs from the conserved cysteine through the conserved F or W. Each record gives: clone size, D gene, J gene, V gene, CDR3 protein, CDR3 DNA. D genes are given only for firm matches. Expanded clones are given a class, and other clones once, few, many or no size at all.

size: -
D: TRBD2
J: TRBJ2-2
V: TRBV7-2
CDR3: CASSPGLAGNTGELFF
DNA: TGTGCCAGCAGCCCCGGACTAGCGGGGAACACCGGGGAGCTGTTTTTT

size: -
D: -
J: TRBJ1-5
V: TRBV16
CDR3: CASSQQGRNQPQHF
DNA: TGTGCCAGCAGCCAACAGGGGCGGAATCAGCCCCAGCATTTT

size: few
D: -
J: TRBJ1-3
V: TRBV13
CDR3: CASSSYTGTGNTIYF
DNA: TGTGCCAGCAGCTCTTATACAGGTACCGGAAACACCATATATTTT

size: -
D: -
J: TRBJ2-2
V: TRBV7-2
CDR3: CASSLGPVGGRYTGELFF
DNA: TGTGCCAGCAGCTTAGGGCCGGTAGGAGGAAGGTACACCGGGGAGCTGTTTTTT

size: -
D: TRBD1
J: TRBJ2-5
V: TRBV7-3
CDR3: CASSLNTGDRETQYF
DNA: TGTGCCAGCAGCTTAAACACAGGGGATCGGGAGACCCAGTACTTC

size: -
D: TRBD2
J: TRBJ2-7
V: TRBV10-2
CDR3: CASTLAGAGEQYF
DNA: TGCGCCAGCACCCTAGCGGGGGCGGGAGAGCAGTACTTC

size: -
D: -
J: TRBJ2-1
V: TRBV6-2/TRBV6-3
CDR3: CASSFRGEQFF
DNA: TGTGCCAGCAGTTTCCGGGGGGAGCAGTTCTTC

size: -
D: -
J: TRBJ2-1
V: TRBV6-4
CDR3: CATKSEAADNEQFF
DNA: TGTGCCACCAAGTCCGAAGCGGCCGATAATGAGCAGTTCTTC

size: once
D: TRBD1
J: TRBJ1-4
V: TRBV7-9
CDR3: CASSHGTGGEKLFF
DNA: TGTGCCAGCAGCCATGGGACAGGCGGTGAAAAACTGTTTTTT

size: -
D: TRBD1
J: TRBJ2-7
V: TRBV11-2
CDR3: CASSLVGRGPYEQYF
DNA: TGTGCCAGCAGCTTAGTGGGCAGGGGGCCCTACGAGCAGTACTTC

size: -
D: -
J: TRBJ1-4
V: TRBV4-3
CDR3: CASSQAGGQIGNEKLFF
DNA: TGCGCCAGCAGCCAAGCTGGAGGACAGATCGGGAATGAAAAACTGTTTTTT

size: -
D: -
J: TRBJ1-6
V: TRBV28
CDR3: CASRTGLRSPLHF
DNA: TGTGCCAGCAGAACAGGGCTAAGGTCACCCCTCCACTTT

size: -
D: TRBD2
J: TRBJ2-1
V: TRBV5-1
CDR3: CASSLALAGGTYNEQFF
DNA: TGCGCCAGCAGCTTGGCCTTAGCGGGGGGAACCTACAATGAGCAGTTCTTC

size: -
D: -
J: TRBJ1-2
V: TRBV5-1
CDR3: CASSSIPVQDGYTF
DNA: TGCGCCAGCAGCTCAATCCCGGTTCAGGATGGCTACACCTTC

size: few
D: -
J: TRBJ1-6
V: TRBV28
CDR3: CASTSNSYNSPLHF
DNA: TGTGCCAGCACATCCAACTCCTATAATTCACCCCTCCACTTT

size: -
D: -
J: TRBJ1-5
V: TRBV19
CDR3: CASSIFSGWTDNQPQHF
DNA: TGTGCCAGTAGTATTTTTTCGGGATGGACAGACAATCAGCCCCAGCATTTT

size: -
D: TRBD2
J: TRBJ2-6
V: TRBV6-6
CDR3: CASTTSGGRGANVLTF
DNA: TGTGCCAGCACTACTAGCGGGGGGCGTGGGGCCAACGTCCTGACTTTC

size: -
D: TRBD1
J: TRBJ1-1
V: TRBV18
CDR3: CASSQDAGTGAPNF
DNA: TGTGCCAGCTCTCAAGATGCCGGGACAGGGGCCCCAAACTTT

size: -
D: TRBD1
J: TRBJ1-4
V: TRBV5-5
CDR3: CASSFTGAGFEKLFF
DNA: TGTGCCAGCAGCTTTACAGGGGCGGGGTTCGAAAAACTGTTTTTT

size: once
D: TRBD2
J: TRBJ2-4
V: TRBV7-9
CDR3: CASSPGLAGGAKNIQYF
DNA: TGTGCCAGCAGCCCCGGACTAGCGGGGGGGGCGAAAAACATTCAGTACTTC

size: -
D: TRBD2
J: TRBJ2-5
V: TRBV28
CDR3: CASSLPGGRETQYF
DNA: TGTGCCAGCAGTTTGCCGGGGGGTCGGGAGACCCAGTACTTC

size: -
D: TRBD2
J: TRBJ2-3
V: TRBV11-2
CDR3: CASSLGGTSHTDTQYF
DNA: TGTGCCAGCAGCTTAGGAGGGACTAGCCACACAGATACGCAGTATTTT

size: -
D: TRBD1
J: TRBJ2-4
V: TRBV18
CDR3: CASSPDRGNIQYF
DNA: TGTGCCAGCTCACCGGACAGGGGGAACATTCAGTACTTC

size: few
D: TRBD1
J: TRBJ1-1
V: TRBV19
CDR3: CASSRIGQGNTEAFF
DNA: TGTGCCAGTAGCCGAATCGGACAGGGCAACACTGAAGCTTTCTTT

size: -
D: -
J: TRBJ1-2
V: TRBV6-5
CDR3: CASRGRGEDGYTF
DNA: TGTGCCAGCAGGGGGAGGGGGGAAGATGGCTACACCTTC

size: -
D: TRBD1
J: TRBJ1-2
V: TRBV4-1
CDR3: CASSQGRFLDRVNTSYGYTF
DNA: TGCGCCAGCAGCCAAGGAAGATTTTTGGACAGGGTGAATACCTCTTATGGCTACACCTTC

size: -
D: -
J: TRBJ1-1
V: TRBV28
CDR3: CASSLAGFEAFF
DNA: TGTGCCAGCAGTTTGGCCGGGTTTGAAGCTTTCTTT